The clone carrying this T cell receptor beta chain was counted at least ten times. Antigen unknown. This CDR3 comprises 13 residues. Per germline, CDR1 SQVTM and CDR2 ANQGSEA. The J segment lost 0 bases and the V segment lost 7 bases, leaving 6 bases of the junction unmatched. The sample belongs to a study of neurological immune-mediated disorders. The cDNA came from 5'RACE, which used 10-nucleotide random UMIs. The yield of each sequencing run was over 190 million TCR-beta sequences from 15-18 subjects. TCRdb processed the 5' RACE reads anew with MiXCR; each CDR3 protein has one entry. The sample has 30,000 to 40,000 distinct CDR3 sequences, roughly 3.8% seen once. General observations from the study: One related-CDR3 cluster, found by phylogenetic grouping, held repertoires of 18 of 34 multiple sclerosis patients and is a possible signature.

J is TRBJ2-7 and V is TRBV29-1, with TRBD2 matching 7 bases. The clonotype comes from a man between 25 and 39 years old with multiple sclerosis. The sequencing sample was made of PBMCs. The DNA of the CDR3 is TGCAGCGCCGGAGCGGGGAGCTCCTACGAGCAGTACTTC. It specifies CSAGAGSSYEQYF.